This passage covers 27 T cell receptor beta chains from one sample sequenced in a study of T cells after yellow fever vaccination. TCRdb processed the 5' RACE reads anew with MiXCR; each CDR3 protein has one entry. Of just over 300,000 distinct CDR3 sequences listed, around 3.6% were seen once; the top ten hold about a quarter. This material consisted of PBMCs, taken on the day of the yellow fever booster vaccination. The receptors here all came from a man aged 18 to 35 who received the YFV17D yellow fever vaccine.

This clonotype showed up just a few times. The gene calls are TRBV7-8 and TRBJ2-5; 10 nucleotides agree with TRBD2. The germline CDR1 and CDR2 sequences are SGHVS and FQNEAQ. V shed 0 bases and J 1 base; nucleotides not matched to a gene: 2. There are 16 residues in the CDR3. The CDR3 spells CASSLAPSGGQETQYF. CDR3 nucleotides: TGTGCCAGCAGCTTAGCACCTAGCGGGGGCCAAGAGACCCAGTACTTC. The full variable domain, its missing parts supplied by reference TRBV7-8 and TRBJ2-5, is GAGVSQSPRYKVAKRGQDVALRCDPISGHVSLFWYQQALGQGPEFLTYFQNEAQLDKSGLPSDRFFAERPEGSVSTLKIQRTQQEDSAVYLCASSLAPSGGQETQYFGPGTRLLVL.

This clonotype occurred a few times. V and J are TRBV10-3 and TRBJ1-2; TRBD1 might be the D (5 bases). Germline values: CDR1 ENHRY, CDR2 SYGVKD. CDR3 length equals 14 residues. The V gene lost 0 bases and the J gene lost 4 bases, with 9 bases spanning the gap. The CDR3 nucleotides are TGTGCCATCAGTGAGTCAGACAGTATCTATGGCTACACCTTC. Its translation: CAISESDSIYGYTF.

This clonotype was detected ten times or more. The V call is TRBV20-1, the J call TRBJ2-7; D unresolved. V lost 3 bases to trimming and J lost 4 bases, with 13 bases between them. This CDR3 contains 13 residues. Germline V gene data show CDR1 as DFQATT and CDR2 as SNEGSKA (reference sequence). The CDR3 DNA is TGCAGTGCTAGTCCGGGTTGGGCGTACGAGCAGTACTTC. Translating gives CSASPGWAYEQYF.

V usage is TRBV5-6 and J usage is TRBJ1-1; possibly TRBD1 for D (6 bases). Germline V CDR1 and CDR2: SGHDT, YYEEEE. The V and J ends lost 2 bases and 5 bases respectively, with 13 bases between them. This CDR3 comprises 14 residues. The CDR3 coding sequence is TGTGCCAGCAGCTTCGGGCCTCAGGGGACTGAAGCTTTCTTT. This translates into CASSFGPQGTEAFF.

This sequence joins TRBV2 and TRBJ2-7; 8 bases align to TRBD1. Germline loops: CDR1 SNHLY, CDR2 FYNNEI. This CDR3 is 13 amino acids long. The J segment lost 2 bases and the V segment lost 8 bases, leaving 5 bases of the junction unmatched. The CDR3 loop is CASGGTGTYEQYV. The DNA of the CDR3 is TGTGCCAGCGGGGGGACAGGTACCTACGAGCAGTACGTC.

This clonotype was recorded at least ten times. The J gene is TRBJ1-2, the V gene TRBV9, with D possibly being TRBD1 (6 bases). The CDR3 consists of 14 residues. V lost 0 bases and J 4 bases, leaving 10 bases between the germline ends. The germline V gene has CDR1 SGDLS and CDR2 YYNGEE. The DNA for the CDR3 is TGTGCCAGCAGCGTAGGTGGACAGCCCTATGGCTACACCTTC. Encoded protein: CASSVGGQPYGYTF. The full variable domain, with the rest looked up from reference TRBV9 and TRBJ1-2, is DSGVTQTPKHLITATGQRVTLRCSPRSGDLSVYWYQQSLDQGLQFLIQYYNGEERAKGNILERFSAQQFPDLHSELNLSSLELGDSALYFCASSVGGQPYGYTFGSGTRLTVV.

This clonotype showed up just a few times. J is TRBJ1-2 and V is TRBV6-1, with TRBD1 matching 10 bases. Trimming took 4 bases from V and 3 from J; bases not matched to a gene: 5. The CDR3 is 15 amino acids. Germline V gives CDR1 MNHNS, CDR2 SASEGT. DNA for the CDR3: TGTGCCAGCAGTGCCCCGGGACAGGGGCACTATGGCTACACCTTC. This codes for CASSAPGQGHYGYTF.

This clonotype occurred many times. The chain has TRBV20-1 and TRBJ1-1; D might be TRBD1 (6 bases). The CDR3 runs to 12 residues. CDR1 is DFQATT, CDR2 SNEGSKA, per germline (reference sequence). Trimming removed 3 bases at V and 1 base at J, with 6 bases between. The CDR3 is CSARDRNTEAFF. The CDR3 DNA follows: TGCAGTGCTAGGGACAGGAACACTGAAGCTTTCTTT.

This chain joins TRBV7-2 and TRBJ2-3; D unclear. The V gene lost 5 bases and the J gene lost 0 bases, with 12 bases spanning the gap. From germline, CDR1 is SGHTA and CDR2 FQGNSA. CDR3 size: 15 residues. The CDR3 reads CASSQGILSTDTQYF. The DNA of the CDR3 is TGTGCCAGCAGCCAAGGAATTCTTAGCACAGATACGCAGTATTTT.

In its sample, this clonotype was seen many times. The chain uses TRBV2 and TRBJ2-2; perhaps TRBD1 as D (6 bases). V lost 9 bases to trimming and J lost 2 bases, with 13 bases between them. The CDR3 is made up of 14 amino acids. From germline, CDR1 is SNHLY and CDR2 FYNNEI. The CDR3 bases are TGTGCCAGTTACAGGGACGTAAACACCGGGGAGCTGTTTTTT. This encodes CASYRDVNTGELFF.

Ten or more counts support this clonotype. V usage is TRBV27 and J usage is TRBJ2-5; D possibly corresponds to TRBD1 (6 bases). The V and J ends lost 5 bases and 0 bases respectively, with 10 bases between them. This CDR3 is built from 14 residues. Per germline, CDR1 MNHEY and CDR2 SMNVEV (reference sequence). The CDR3 sequence: CASSPDSYQETQYF. DNA for the CDR3: TGTGCCAGCAGTCCGGACAGTTACCAAGAGACCCAGTACTTC.

V gene TRBV10-2 combines with J gene TRBJ2-5; D might be TRBD2 (6 bases). The CDR3 contains 13 residues. Germline-derived CDR1 and CDR2 are WSHSY and SAAADI. V was clipped by 6 bases and J by 4 bases, with 12 bases between them. The CDR3 sequence: CASSASERETQYF. Here the CDR3 DNA reads TGCGCCAGCAGCGCTAGCGAAAGAGAGACCCAGTACTTC.

In its sample, this clonotype was seen a few times. The V gene is TRBV5-1, the J gene TRBJ2-5, with 7 bases that match TRBD1. Germline V CDR1 and CDR2: SGHRS, YFSETQ. The CDR3 runs 16 residues. The V gene end was trimmed by 0 bases and the J gene end by 5 bases; junction bases not matched to a gene: 10. The CDR3: CASSLVSPRQGETQYF. DNA for the CDR3: TGCGCCAGCAGCTTGGTGTCGCCAAGACAGGGTGAGACCCAGTACTTC.

This clonotype turned up a few times. The chain couples TRBV5-4 to TRBJ2-5, with 8 bases identical to TRBD1. Germline trimming cut 5 bases from V and 3 bases from J; bases unmatched to any gene: 6. CDR3 length: 14 amino acids. Per germline, CDR1 SGHNT and CDR2 YYREEE (reference sequence). The CDR3, as DNA: TGTGCCAGCAGGCCGACAGGGGTTGAAGAGACCCAGTACTTC. It specifies CASRPTGVEETQYF.

Notes on this clonotype: This sequence may be a read error, since a much larger clone differs from it by one base. The rearrangement uses TRBV20-1 and TRBJ2-3; D call uncertain. V was shortened by 6 bases and J by 5 bases, with 15 bases between the two germline ends. The germline CDR1 and CDR2 sequences are DFQATT and SNEGSKA (reference sequence). The CDR3 covers 13 residues. The CDR3 is CSALGPNRDTQYF. CDR3 DNA: TGCAGTGCCCTCGGACCCAACAGAGATACGCAGTATTTT.

Ten or more counts support this clonotype. The J gene is TRBJ2-1, the V gene TRBV29-1, with 10 bases matching TRBD2. There are 13 residues in the CDR3. J gave up 4 bases and V 8 bases, and 5 bases lay outside the gene matches. Germline values: CDR1 SQVTM, CDR2 ANQGSEA. The CDR3, as DNA: TGCAGCTGGGAACTAGCGGGGTACAATGAGCAGTTCTTC. Protein: CSWELAGYNEQFF.

This clonotype was seen many times. This chain connects TRBV7-2 to TRBJ1-1; D is ambiguous. Germline V lookup: CDR1 SGHTA, CDR2 FQGNSA. CDR3 size: 15 residues. Trimming removed 1 base from V and 1 base from J, with 10 bases in between. In nucleotides, the CDR3 is TGTGCCAGCAGCTTAGTCGGTCACCCGAACACTGAAGCTTTCTTT. Amino acid sequence: CASSLVGHPNTEAFF.

This clonotype was recorded at least ten times. V and J are TRBV5-6 and TRBJ2-7; TRBD1 or TRBD2 may be the D gene (6 bases each). The ends were cut back, 6 bases at V and 3 bases at J, with 19 bases in the middle. Looked up from germline, CDR1 is SGHDT and CDR2 is YYEEEE. This CDR3 is built from 15 residues. The CDR3 nucleotides read TGTGCCAGCACCTCGGAGGGGGGATTGGACTACGAGCAGTACTTC. Amino acid sequence: CASTSEGGLDYEQYF. Full variable domain (outside the CDR3, taken from reference TRBV5-6 and TRBJ2-7): DAGVTQSPTHLIKTRGQQVTLRCSPKSGHDTVSWYQQALGQGPQFIFQYYEEEERQRGNFPDRFSGHQFPNYSSELNVNALLLGDSALYLCASTSEGGLDYEQYFGPGTRLTVT.

This clonotype was picked up many times. The chain couples TRBV4-2 to TRBJ1-2, with D maybe TRBD1 (6 bases). The CDR3 covers 14 residues. Deletions cut 4 bases from V and 2 bases from J, with 11 bases between. Germline CDR1 is LGHNA and CDR2 is YNFKEQ. The CDR3: CASSPTGDNYGYTF. In DNA, the CDR3 is TGTGCCAGCAGCCCGACAGGAGACAACTATGGCTACACCTTC.

This clonotype was counted ten times or more. The chain links TRBV5-1 to TRBJ2-1, with TRBD1 matching over 7 bases. The germline CDR1 and CDR2 sequences are SGHRS and YFSETQ. This CDR3 spans 16 amino acids. Losses at the gene ends were 5 bases for V and 4 bases for J; bases not matched to a gene: 12. The CDR3 here is CASRLLPGGRYNEQFF. For the CDR3, the DNA is TGCGCCAGCAGGCTCCTCCCAGGGGGTCGATACAATGAGCAGTTCTTC. Filled out from reference TRBV5-1 and TRBJ2-1, the complete variable domain reads KAGVTQTPRYLIKTRGQQVTLSCSPISGHRSVSWYQQTPGQGLQFLFEYFSETQRNKGNFPGRFSGRQFSNSRSEMNVSTLELGDSALYLCASRLLPGGRYNEQFFGPGTRLTVL.

This clonotype was counted at least ten times. The CDR3 DNA sequence: TGCGCCAGCAGCGGCCGATGGACAGACAACTATGGCTACACCTTC. Protein product: CASSGRWTDNYGYTF. V usage is TRBV5-1 and J usage is TRBJ1-2, with D possibly being TRBD1 (6 bases). This CDR3 comprises 15 residues. Germline-derived CDR1 and CDR2 are SGHRS and YFSETQ. V was cut by 4 bases and J by 2 bases, with 15 bases left in between.

This chain uses TRBV3-1 with TRBJ2-1, with 10 bases that match TRBD2. Trimming took 3 bases from V and 4 from J; bases not matched to a gene: 3. The CDR3 contains 15 residues. The V gene's germline CDR1 is LGHDT and CDR2 YNNKEL (reference sequence). CDR3 sequence (DNA): TGTGCCAGCAGCCATTGGACTAGCGGATACAATGAGCAGTTCTTC. Amino acid sequence: CASSHWTSGYNEQFF.

The table lists this clonotype with many counts. The V gene is TRBV12-3 or TRBV12-4, the J gene TRBJ2-5, with D uncertain. This CDR3 spans 12 amino acids. The V and J ends lost 5 bases and 2 bases respectively, with 6 bases between them. DNA for the CDR3: TGTGCCAGCAGTCCGCAGCAAGAGACCCAGTACTTC. Its protein product is CASSPQQETQYF.

This clonotype was recorded a few times. The chain uses TRBV4-2 and TRBJ2-2, with 7 bases that match TRBD1. V was pared by 2 bases and J by 0 bases, with 6 bases of the junction left unmatched. The CDR3 has 17 amino acids. CDR1 is LGHNA and CDR2 is YNFKEQ in the germline V gene. The CDR3 nucleotides are TGTGCCAGCAGCCAACCATTAGGACAGGCGAACACCGGGGAGCTGTTTTTT. Amino acids: CASSQPLGQANTGELFF.

At least ten counts were recorded for this clonotype. The gene calls are TRBV5-1 and TRBJ1-1, with no clear D. Germline V gene data show CDR1 as SGHRS and CDR2 as YFSETQ. CDR3 length: 13 residues. V lost 1 base, J lost 1 base, and 5 bases lay in between. The CDR3 nucleotides are TGCGCCAGCAGCTTGCCACAGAACACTGAAGCTTTCTTT. Its translation is CASSLPQNTEAFF.

The V and J genes are TRBV9 and TRBJ2-5, with a tentative D call TRBD1 (5 bases). Germline values: CDR1 SGDLS, CDR2 YYNGEE. CDR3 length equals 15 residues. The germline V and J ends were trimmed by 1 base and 9 bases, with 19 bases remaining between them. The CDR3 loop reads CASSVNPTVGVAQYF. CDR3 bases: TGTGCCAGCAGCGTAAACCCGACAGTCGGAGTTGCCCAGTACTTC.

V usage is TRBV10-3 and J usage is TRBJ2-5; 7 nucleotides align to TRBD2. CDR3 length equals 14 residues. Germline V gives CDR1 ENHRY, CDR2 SYGVKD. The V segment lost 2 bases and the J segment 5 bases; nucleotides outside the gene matches: 5. CDR3 in amino acids: CAISEPRGVETQYF. In DNA, the CDR3 is TGTGCCATCAGTGAGCCCCGGGGGGTGGAGACCCAGTACTTC.